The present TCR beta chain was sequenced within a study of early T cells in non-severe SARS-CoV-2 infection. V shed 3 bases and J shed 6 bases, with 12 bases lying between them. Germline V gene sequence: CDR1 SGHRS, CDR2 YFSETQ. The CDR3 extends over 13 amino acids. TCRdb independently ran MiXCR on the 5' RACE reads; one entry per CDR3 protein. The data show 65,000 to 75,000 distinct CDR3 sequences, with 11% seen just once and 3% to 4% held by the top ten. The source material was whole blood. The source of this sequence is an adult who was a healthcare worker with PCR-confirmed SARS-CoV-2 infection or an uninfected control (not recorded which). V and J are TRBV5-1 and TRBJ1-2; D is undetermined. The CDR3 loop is CASSSSDGNGYTF. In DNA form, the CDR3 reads TGCGCCAGCAGCTCATCGGACGGGAATGGCTACACCTTC.